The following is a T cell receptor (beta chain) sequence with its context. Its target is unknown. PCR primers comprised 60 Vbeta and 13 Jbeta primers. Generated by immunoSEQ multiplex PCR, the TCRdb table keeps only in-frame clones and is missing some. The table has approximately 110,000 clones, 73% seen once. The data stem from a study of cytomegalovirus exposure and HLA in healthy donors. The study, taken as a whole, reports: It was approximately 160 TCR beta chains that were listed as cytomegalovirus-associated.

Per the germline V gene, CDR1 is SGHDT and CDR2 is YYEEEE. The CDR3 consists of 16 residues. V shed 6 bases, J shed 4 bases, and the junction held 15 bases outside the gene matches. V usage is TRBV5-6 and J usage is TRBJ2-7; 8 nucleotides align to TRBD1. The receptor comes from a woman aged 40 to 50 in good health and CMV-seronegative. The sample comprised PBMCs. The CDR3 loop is CASIRTGFGREYEQYF. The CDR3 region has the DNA TGTGCCAGCATTCGGACAGGGTTCGGCCGTGAATACGAGCAGTACTTC.